The 28 T cell receptor beta chains below come from one sample, sequenced in a study of cytomegalovirus exposure and HLA in healthy donors. The method was immunoSEQ multiplex PCR; TCRdb's version includes in-frame clones alone and lacks a portion of them. Here the sample spans some 120,000 clones, 70% to 90% being singletons. The specimen sequenced was PBMCs. Receptors originate from a woman younger than 30 in good health and CMV-seronegative.

This clone has only one observation. The rearrangement joins TRBV5-4 to TRBJ1-2, with D tentatively TRBD1 (5 bases). In germline, CDR1 is SGHNT, CDR2 YYREEE (reference sequence). Trimming cost V 3 bases and J 4 bases, with 16 bases left between them. The CDR3 is 15 residues long. Here the CDR3 reads CASSSTAGRAYGYTF. The DNA for the CDR3 is TGTGCCAGCAGCTCGACGGCGGGGCGCGCCTATGGCTACACCTTC.

The rearrangement links TRBV6-6 to TRBJ2-7; 8 bases match TRBD1. The CDR3 runs 14 residues. Trimming took 4 bases from V and 2 from J; bases not matched to a gene: 4. Per germline, CDR1 MNHNY and CDR2 SVGAGI (reference sequence). The CDR3 reads CASSFRQGTYEQYF. DNA for the CDR3: TGTGCCAGCAGTTTCAGACAGGGGACCTACGAGCAGTACTTC.

The chain combines TRBV7-9 with TRBJ1-1, with a weak D call TRBD1 (5 bases). CDR3 length equals 15 residues. Germline loops: CDR1 SEHNR, CDR2 FQNEAQ (reference sequence). V lost 5 bases to trimming and J lost 3 bases, with 16 bases between them. CDR3 bases: TGTGCCAGCAGCCCCACCTTGGCAGGGCACACTGAAGCTTTCTTT. As protein: CASSPTLAGHTEAFF.

The rearrangement joins TRBV5-1 to TRBJ1-2, with D unclear. V lost 4 bases and J lost 7, with 8 bases in between. The germline V gene encodes CDR1 SGHRS and CDR2 YFSETQ. CDR3 length: 11 amino acids. Here the CDR3 reads CASSVPGGYTF. CDR3 bases: TGCGCCAGCAGCGTACCAGGTGGCTACACCTTC.

This rearrangement joins TRBV9 to TRBJ1-6; D may be TRBD1 (6 bases). Trimming took off 3 bases at V and 3 bases at J, with 7 bases between the two ends. CDR1 and CDR2 from the germline V gene are SGDLS and YYNGEE. This CDR3 region has 14 residues. CDR3 sequence (DNA): TGTGCCAGCAGCGCGGGACACTATAATTCACCCCTCCACTTT. It translates to CASSAGHYNSPLHF.

The rearrangement uses TRBV18 and TRBJ2-3; the match to TRBD2 covers 14 bases. Losses at the gene ends were 6 bases for V and 5 bases for J; bases not matched to a gene: 10. This CDR3 has 17 amino acids. The germline CDR1 and CDR2 sequences are KGHSH and LQKENI. The CDR3 here is CASSRLTSGGAKDTQYF. Here the CDR3 DNA reads TGTGCCAGCTCGCGTTTGACTAGCGGGGGGGCCAAAGATACGCAGTATTTT.

V and J are TRBV2 and TRBJ1-5; TRBD1 is a possible D gene (5 bases). This CDR3 spans 15 amino acids. The germline V gene encodes CDR1 SNHLY and CDR2 FYNNEI. V dropped 2 bases and J dropped 7 bases, with 15 bases sitting between them. The CDR3 loop is CASSENRGLRQPQHF. The CDR3 coding sequence is TGTGCCAGCAGTGAAAACCGGGGGTTGAGGCAGCCCCAGCATTTT.

In nucleotides, the CDR3 is TGTGCCAGCAGACCTAACGTCGGGGGGCAGGGAAGTAGGAACACCGGGGAGCTGTTTTTT. This codes for CASRPNVGGQGSRNTGELFF. The rearrangement links TRBV2 to TRBJ2-2; the D gene is possibly TRBD2 (7 bases). This CDR3 comprises 20 residues. The V end lost 6 bases, the J end lost 1 base, and 27 bases lay between the germline ends. The germline V gene encodes CDR1 SNHLY and CDR2 FYNNEI.

V gene TRBV6-6 combines with J gene TRBJ2-7, with 13 positions matching TRBD2. CDR3 length equals 14 residues. Germline V gene data show CDR1 as MNHNY and CDR2 as SVGAGI (reference sequence). After removal of 5 bases from V and 6 bases from J, the junction contained 4 bases not matched to a gene. CDR3 sequence reads: CASSTGTSGIEQYF. The CDR3 region has the DNA TGTGCCAGCAGTACCGGGACTAGCGGGATCGAGCAGTACTTC.

The chain joins TRBV4-1 to TRBJ2-1, with D hard to call. V lost 0 bases, J lost 15 bases, and 6 bases lay in between. CDR3 length: 10 amino acids. Germline loops: CDR1 MGHRA, CDR2 YSYEKL. CDR3 DNA sequence: TGCGCCAGCAGCCAAGATCGCGGGTTCTTC. Encoded protein: CASSQDRGFF.

J is TRBJ2-5 and V is TRBV27; D not resolved. Looked up from germline, CDR1 is MNHEY and CDR2 is SMNVEV (reference sequence). With 5 bases removed from V and 2 bases from J, the gap between germline ends came to 15 bases. The CDR3 has 15 residues. The CDR3 nucleotides read TGTGCCAGCAGTCCACTTCCTTCCTTTCAAGAGACCCAGTACTTC. Its protein product is CASSPLPSFQETQYF.

V gene TRBV5-8 combines with J gene TRBJ2-1; 8 positions match TRBD1. The CDR3 extends over 15 amino acids. CDR1 SGHTS and CDR2 YDEGEE come from the germline V gene. The V gene end was trimmed by 4 bases and the J gene end by 4 bases; junction bases not matched to a gene: 7. The CDR3 reads CASSPTGVNYNEQFF. CDR3 DNA sequence: TGTGCCAGCAGCCCGACAGGGGTAAATTACAATGAGCAGTTCTTC.

This clone was detected once. The chain carries TRBV28 and TRBJ1-5; the D is unclear. Germline V gives CDR1 MDHEN, CDR2 SYDVKM. The CDR3 is 14 residues long. Trimming took off 3 bases at V and 1 base at J, with 7 bases between the two ends. CDR3 residues: CASSFRRSNQPQHF. For the CDR3, the DNA is TGTGCCAGCAGTTTTAGGAGGAGCAATCAGCCCCAGCATTTT.

This chain uses TRBV6-1 with TRBJ2-7, with 8 nucleotides matching TRBD2. In germline, CDR1 is MNHNS, CDR2 SASEGT. With V trimmed by 8 bases and J by 0 bases, 3 bases remained unmatched. The CDR3 length is 13 residues. Here the CDR3 reads CASGGTSSYEQYF. CDR3 in DNA: TGTGCCAGCGGTGGGACTAGCTCCTACGAGCAGTACTTC.

The sample holds one count of this clone. V is TRBV30 and J is TRBJ2-1; D perhaps matches TRBD1 (6 bases). V lost 2 bases and J 5 bases, leaving 13 bases between the germline ends. This CDR3 has 14 residues. Germline CDR1 is GTSNPN and CDR2 is SVGIG (reference sequence). The CDR3 nucleotides are TGTGCCTGGAGTCATGGGGCAGGGGACAATGAGCAGTTCTTC. Translated: CAWSHGAGDNEQFF.

The chain is built from TRBV15 and TRBJ2-2; no reliable D call. The CDR3 runs 16 residues. V was shortened by 6 bases and J by 4 bases, with 18 bases between the two germline ends. Germline V lookup: CDR1 LNHNV, CDR2 YYDKDF (reference sequence). The CDR3, as DNA: TGTGCCACCAGTGCGGCTGGTCGAGGTATCACCGGGGAGCTGTTTTTT. It encodes CATSAAGRGITGELFF.

This chain uses TRBV7-2 with TRBJ2-7; no clear D gene. Trimming cost V 6 bases and J 0 bases, with 12 bases left between them. This CDR3 contains 14 residues. The germline gives CDR1 SGHTA, CDR2 FQGNSA. The DNA for the CDR3 is TGTGCCAGCAGTCCCGGAGCTACCTCCTACGAGCAGTACTTC. Translating gives CASSPGATSYEQYF.

The chain has TRBV30 and TRBJ2-7; 9 bases line up with TRBD2. Germline V gene sequence: CDR1 GTSNPN, CDR2 SVGIG (reference sequence). The length of the CDR3 is 17 residues. V dropped 5 bases and J dropped 2; count of bases not matched to a gene: 16. Here the CDR3 reads CAWLGSGSGPGAYEQYF. In nucleotides, the CDR3 is TGTGCCTGGCTCGGTAGCGGGAGTGGGCCGGGGGCCTACGAGCAGTACTTC.

This chain joins TRBV21-1 and TRBJ2-7; the table names TRBD1, a call not compared with the DNA. TRBV21-1 is assigned pseudogene status. The CDR3 has 15 amino acids. CDR3 nucleotide sequence: TGTGCCAGCAGTAACCCCGCGACAGTCTCCTACGAGCAGTACTTC. Residues: CASSNPATVSYEQYF.

The chain employs TRBV5-4 and TRBJ2-7; 8 nucleotides agree with TRBD1. Germline values: CDR1 SGHNT, CDR2 YYREEE (reference sequence). The CDR3 has 16 residues. J was trimmed by 4 bases and V by 4 bases; bases with no gene match: 13. CDR3 nucleotides: TGTGCCAGCAGCCCGAGCCCGGGACAGGCAAGGTACGAGCAGTACTTC. It is translated as CASSPSPGQARYEQYF.

The chain uses TRBV11-3 and TRBJ1-2; no firm D call. This CDR3 spans 16 amino acids. CDR1 is SGHNT and CDR2 is YENEEA in the germline V gene. With 5 bases removed from V and 5 bases from J, the gap between germline ends came to 21 bases. CDR3 nucleotide sequence: TGTGCCAGCAGCACCTACGCTTTCTCAGACAAATATGGCTACACCTTC. Its translation: CASSTYAFSDKYGYTF.

CDR3 loop: CASSQDPQGAGTGELFF. The CDR3 DNA follows: TGCGCCAGCAGCCAAGATCCACAGGGGGCCGGGACCGGGGAGCTGTTTTTT. V is TRBV4-3 and J is TRBJ2-2; TRBD1 matches 9 bases. Trimming removed 0 bases from V and 5 bases from J; junction bases left unmatched: 7. Looked up from germline, CDR1 is LGHNA and CDR2 is YSLEER. There are 17 residues in the CDR3.

As for this clone: At one of its ends the junction is not consistent with the germline gene, which may arise from a read error. The V call is TRBV15, the J call TRBJ1-4; a weak D match, TRBD1 (6 bases). Germline CDR1 reads LNHNV; CDR2 reads YYDKDF (reference sequence). The CDR3 runs to 13 residues. The CDR3 sequence: CATSRDGRDKPVF. Written as DNA, the CDR3 is TGTGCCACCAGCAGAGATGGCAGGGACAAGCCAGTTTTT.

The J gene is TRBJ1-2, the V gene TRBV29-1; D remains ambiguous. Germline-derived CDR1 and CDR2 are SQVTM and ANQGSEA. The CDR3 length is 13 residues. The germline V and J ends were trimmed by 0 bases and 8 bases, with 13 bases remaining between them. For the CDR3, the DNA is TGCAGCGTTGAAGATGGGCAGTTCGGCGGCTACACCTTC. Its translation: CSVEDGQFGGYTF.

The chain recombines TRBV28 with TRBJ2-3; 7 nucleotides match TRBD1. CDR1 and CDR2 from the germline V gene are MDHEN and SYDVKM. V dropped 2 bases and J dropped 0; count of bases not matched to a gene: 5. The CDR3 totals 16 residues. CDR3 coding DNA: TGTGCCAGCAGTTTACAGGACAGGCTTAGCACAGATACGCAGTATTTT. Amino acids: CASSLQDRLSTDTQYF.

The CDR3 bases are TGTGCCAGTAGTCTGACAGGGGGCGCAAGCTATGGCTACACCTTC. Translation: CASSLTGGASYGYTF. The gene calls are TRBV19 and TRBJ1-2; 10 nucleotides line up with TRBD1. Germline V lookup: CDR1 LNHDA, CDR2 SQIVND (reference sequence). The V and J ends lost 5 bases and 4 bases, in that order; junction bases with no gene match: 7. The length of the CDR3 is 15 residues. Complete variable domain (other parts from reference TRBV19 and TRBJ1-2): DGGITQSPKYLFRKEGQNVTLSCEQNLNHDAMYWYRQDPGQGLRLIYYSQIVNDFQKGDIAEGYSVSREKKESFPLTVTSAQKNPTAFYLCASSLTGGASYGYTFGSGTRLTVV.

The chain joins TRBV14 to TRBJ2-3; a possible D gene is TRBD1 (6 bases). From germline, CDR1 is SGHDN and CDR2 FVKESK. V lost 4 bases to trimming and J lost 8 bases, with 16 bases between them. CDR3 size: 14 residues. The CDR3 reads CASSPPDSWGTQYF. For the CDR3, the DNA is TGTGCCAGCAGCCCCCCGGACAGTTGGGGTACGCAGTATTTT.

The chain recombines TRBV7-2 with TRBJ2-5; D is possibly TRBD1 (6 bases). Trimming took 5 bases from V and 5 from J, leaving 21 bases between them. The CDR3 loop spans 16 amino acids. The germline V gene encodes CDR1 SGHTA and CDR2 FQGNSA. CDR3 nucleotide sequence: TGTGCCAGCAGCCCCGACGCCCGGGTACAGGGCGAGACCCAGTACTTC. Its protein product is CASSPDARVQGETQYF.